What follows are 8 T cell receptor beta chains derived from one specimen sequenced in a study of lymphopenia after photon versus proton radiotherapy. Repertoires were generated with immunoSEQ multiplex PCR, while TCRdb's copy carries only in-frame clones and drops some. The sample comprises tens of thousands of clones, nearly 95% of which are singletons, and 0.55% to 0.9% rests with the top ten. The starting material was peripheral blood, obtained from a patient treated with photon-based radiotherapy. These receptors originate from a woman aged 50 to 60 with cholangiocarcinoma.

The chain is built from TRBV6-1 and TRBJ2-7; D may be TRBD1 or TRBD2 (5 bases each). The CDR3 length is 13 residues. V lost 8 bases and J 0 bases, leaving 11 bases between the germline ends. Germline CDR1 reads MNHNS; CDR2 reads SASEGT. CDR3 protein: CASSWGYSYEQYF. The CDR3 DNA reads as TGTGCCAGCTCCTGGGGGTACTCCTACGAGCAGTACTTC.

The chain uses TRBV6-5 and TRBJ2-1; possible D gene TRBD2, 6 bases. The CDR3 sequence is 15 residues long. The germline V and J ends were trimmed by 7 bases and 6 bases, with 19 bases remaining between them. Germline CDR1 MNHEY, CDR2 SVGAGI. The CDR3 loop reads CASTGAGTGSNEQFF. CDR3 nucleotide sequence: TGTGCCAGCACCGGAGCCGGGACTGGCTCCAATGAGCAGTTCTTC.

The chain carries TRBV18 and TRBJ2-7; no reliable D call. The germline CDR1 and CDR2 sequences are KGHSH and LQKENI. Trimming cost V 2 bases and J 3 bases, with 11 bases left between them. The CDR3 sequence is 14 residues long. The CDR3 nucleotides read TGTGCCAGCTCACCAATAGAGGTAGGCTACGAGCAGTACTTC. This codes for CASSPIEVGYEQYF.

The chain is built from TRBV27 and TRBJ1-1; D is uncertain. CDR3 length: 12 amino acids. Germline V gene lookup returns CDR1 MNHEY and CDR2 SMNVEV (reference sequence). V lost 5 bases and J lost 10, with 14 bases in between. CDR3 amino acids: CASSGRNARAFF. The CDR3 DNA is TGTGCCAGCAGTGGCAGGAACGCTCGAGCTTTCTTT.

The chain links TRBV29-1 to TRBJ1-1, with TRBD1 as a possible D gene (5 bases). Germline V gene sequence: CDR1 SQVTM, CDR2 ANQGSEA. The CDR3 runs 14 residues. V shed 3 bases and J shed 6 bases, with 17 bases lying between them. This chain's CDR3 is CSVDRGPITPEAFF. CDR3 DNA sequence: TGCAGCGTTGATAGGGGACCCATTACCCCTGAAGCTTTCTTT.

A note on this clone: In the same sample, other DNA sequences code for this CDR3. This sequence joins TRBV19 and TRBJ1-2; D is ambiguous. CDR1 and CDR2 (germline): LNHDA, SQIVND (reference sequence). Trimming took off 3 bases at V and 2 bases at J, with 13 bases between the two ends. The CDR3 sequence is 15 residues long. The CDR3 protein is CASSIGQAKNYGYTF. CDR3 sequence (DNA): TGTGCCAGTAGTATCGGTCAGGCCAAGAACTATGGCTACACCTTC.

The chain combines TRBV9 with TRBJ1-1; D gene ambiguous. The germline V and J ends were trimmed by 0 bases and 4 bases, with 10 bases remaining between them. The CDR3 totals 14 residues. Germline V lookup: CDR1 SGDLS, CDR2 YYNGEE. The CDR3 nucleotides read TGTGCCAGCAGCGTAGACCCAGAGATCACTGAAGCTTTCTTT. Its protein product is CASSVDPEITEAFF.

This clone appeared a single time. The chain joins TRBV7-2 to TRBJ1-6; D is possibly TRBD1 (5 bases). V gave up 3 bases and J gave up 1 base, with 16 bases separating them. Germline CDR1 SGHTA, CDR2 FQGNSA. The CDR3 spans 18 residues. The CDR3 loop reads CASSLIAGGDSYNSPLHF. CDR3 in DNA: TGTGCCAGCAGCTTGATCGCAGGAGGGGATTCCTATAATTCACCCCTCCACTTT.